This T cell receptor (beta chain) came from a study of neoadjuvant anti-PD-1 for oral cavity cancer. Study context: Non-progressing patients received a fourth nivolumab dose near day 43, then surgery on days 50-56.

Patients were newly diagnosed with stage II-IVA oral cavity squamous cell carcinoma without prior systemic or radiation treatment. Germline V gene lookup returns CDR1 SGHRS and CDR2 YFSETQ. The length of the CDR3 is 13 residues. J was trimmed by 2 bases and V by 4 bases; bases with no gene match: 3. This table comes from immunoSEQ multiplex PCR, and its TCRdb copy is limited to in-frame clones, with some not included. This sample has over 30,000 clones, with more than 75% found just once. This receptor was identified in a person aged 40 to 85 with oral cavity squamous cell carcinoma. The chain combines TRBV5-1 with TRBJ2-7, with TRBD1 matching 7 bases. The source was PBMCs, collected before nivolumab (anti-PD-1) treatment. The chain's CDR3 is CASSRDRTYEQYF. The CDR3 nucleotides read TGCGCCAGCAGCCGGGACAGAACCTACGAGCAGTACTTC.